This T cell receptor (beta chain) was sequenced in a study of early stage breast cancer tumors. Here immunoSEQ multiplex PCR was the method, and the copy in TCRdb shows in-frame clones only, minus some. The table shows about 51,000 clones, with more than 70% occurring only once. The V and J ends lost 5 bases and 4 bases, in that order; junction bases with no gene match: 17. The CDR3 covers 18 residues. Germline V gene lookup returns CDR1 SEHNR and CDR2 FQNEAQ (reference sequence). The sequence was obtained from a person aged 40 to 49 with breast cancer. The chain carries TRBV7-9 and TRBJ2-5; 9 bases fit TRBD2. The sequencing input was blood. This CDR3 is CASSPPTFSGSGSETQYF. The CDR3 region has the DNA TGTGCCAGCAGCCCTCCCACCTTTAGCGGGAGTGGCTCAGAGACCCAGTACTTC.